This T cell receptor beta chain was identified in a study of shared clonotypes between healthy human individuals. CDR1 WSHSY and CDR2 SAAADI come from the germline V gene. CDR3 length: 14 amino acids. The ends were cut back, 5 bases at V and 1 base at J, with 11 bases in the middle. Study outcomes and limitations: Researchers found naive subsets generally carried larger estimated richness than memory subsets.

This clone appeared a single time. The target antigen is unknown. Produced via immunoSEQ multiplex PCR; TCRdb's table is partial and in-frame only. The sample lists roughly 2 million clones, roughly 94% occurring once. The TCR comes from a man between 18 and 35 years old in good health. The J gene is TRBJ1-1, the V gene TRBV10-2; D remains unclear. Sequenced sample: naive CD4+ T cells sorted from blood. Subset indicated: CD45RA+ positively selected. The CDR3: CASSPRRGNTEAFF. CDR3 nucleotides: TGCGCCAGCAGTCCTCGGCGGGGGAACACTGAAGCTTTCTTT.